The entry below describes one TCR beta chain. What it binds is not known. This sample stems from a study of chemoradiotherapy in HPV16-positive cancers. Overall study: Candidate HPV-specific T-cell clones and common TCR motifs came from functional assays in a couple of HPV16-positive patients.

Repertoires were sampled repeatedly during chemoradiotherapy. Study findings and constraints: In HPV16-positive patients, HPV-responsive T-cell expansion tracked better recurrence-free survival.

V was clipped by 0 bases and J by 9 bases, with 9 bases between them. The CDR3 covers 13 residues. The germline V gene has CDR1 SNHLY and CDR2 FYNNEI. Produced via immunoSEQ multiplex PCR; TCRdb's table is partial and in-frame only. The sample has approximately 38,000 clones; roughly 77% are singletons. The source is a human donor with HPV-associated anogenital cancer. The sequencing used blood, collected from a patient who underwent chemoradiotherapy. The rearrangement links TRBV2 to TRBJ2-1; D is ambiguous. CDR3 in amino acids: CASSEAPWGEQFF. Here the CDR3 DNA reads TGTGCCAGCAGTGAAGCCCCTTGGGGTGAGCAGTTCTTC.